Following are 28 T cell receptor beta chains from one sample sequenced in a study of cytomegalovirus exposure and HLA in healthy donors (dated by TCRdb to 2017 to 2019). The library was made by the immunoSEQ multiplex PCR assay. A mixture of 60 forward primers for TCR Vbeta segments and 13 reverse primers for TCR Jbeta segments was used in the multiplex PCR. TCRdb took over this immuneACCESS table, retaining in-frame rearrangements with V and J assigned. Such tables are incomplete; in checked studies, under half of the missing clones stem from an unresolved V gene, and the remainder is unexplained. The sample records roughly 150,000 clones, about 78% of which are singletons. The top ten clones comprise about 1.5% of the sample. The sample taken for sequencing was PBMCs. All receptors derive from a male donor in good health and CMV-seronegative.

This chain uses TRBV25-1 with TRBJ1-1; D is possibly TRBD1 (6 bases). Germline V gene lookup returns CDR1 MGHDK and CDR2 SYGVNS. Trimming removed 6 bases at V and 8 bases at J, with 10 bases between. This CDR3 has 11 residues. Here the CDR3 reads CASRAGTEAFF. In DNA form, the CDR3 reads TGTGCCAGCAGAGCCGGGACAGAAGCTTTCTTT.

On this clone itself: Distinct nucleotide sequences in the sample also encode this CDR3. The genes are TRBV6-5 and TRBJ1-1; unclear D gene. From germline, CDR1 is MNHEY and CDR2 SVGAGI. This CDR3 region has 14 residues. V was clipped by 0 bases and J by 1 base, with 6 bases between them. The CDR3 DNA is TGTGCCAGCAGTTACTCCCGCGGGAACACTGAAGCTTTCTTT. It yields the protein CASSYSRGNTEAFF.

The chain couples TRBV6-5 to TRBJ1-2; 9 nucleotides line up with TRBD1. CDR3 length: 13 amino acids. Per germline, CDR1 MNHEY and CDR2 SVGAGI. Trimming removed 2 bases from V and 8 bases from J; junction bases left unmatched: 3. The CDR3 spells CASSYTGGFGYTF. In DNA, the CDR3 is TGTGCCAGCAGTTACACAGGGGGCTTCGGCTACACCTTC.

V and J are TRBV6-5 and TRBJ1-1, with 7 nucleotides matching TRBD1. After removal of 6 bases from V and 5 bases from J, the junction contained 6 bases not matched to a gene. The germline V gene has CDR1 MNHEY and CDR2 SVGAGI. The CDR3 loop spans 13 amino acids. CDR3 nucleotides: TGTGCCAGCAGACGACAGGGAATAACTGAAGCTTTCTTT. The encoded protein is CASRRQGITEAFF.

The chain joins TRBV6-1 to TRBJ2-5; D unresolved. Germline V gene data show CDR1 as MNHNS and CDR2 as SASEGT. Trimming left V 6 bases short and J 5 bases short, with 16 bases between. The CDR3 sequence is 14 residues long. The CDR3 DNA reads as TGTGCCAGCAGCACCTATGGGTCTAGGGAGACCCAGTACTTC. Translation gives CASSTYGSRETQYF.

The chain couples TRBV7-2 to TRBJ1-2, with D tentatively TRBD1 (5 bases). The CDR3 spans 12 residues. The germline V gene has CDR1 SGHTA and CDR2 FQGNSA. Trimming pared 3 bases from V and 4 bases from J, leaving 6 bases between. CDR3 sequence reads: CASSFDSYGYTF. CDR3 DNA: TGTGCCAGCAGCTTCGACAGCTATGGCTACACCTTC.

CDR3 nucleotide sequence: TGCAGCGTCAGGGACAGGGATCGATATGGCTACACCTTC. Translated, it gives CSVRDRDRYGYTF. The chain combines TRBV29-1 with TRBJ1-2; 9 bases are a match to TRBD1. J gave up 5 bases and V 6 bases, and 7 bases lay outside the gene matches. The CDR3 has 13 residues. CDR1 and CDR2 from the germline V gene are SQVTM and ANQGSEA.

This clone was counted once. The CDR3 nucleotides are TGTGCCAGCAGTGAGGGTAGCGGGGGATCGGAGACCCAGTACTTC. Its protein product is CASSEGSGGSETQYF. The chain joins TRBV2 to TRBJ2-5, with 9 positions matching TRBD2. J gave up 5 bases and V 3 bases, and 7 bases lay outside the gene matches. The CDR3 extends over 15 amino acids. Germline values: CDR1 SNHLY, CDR2 FYNNEI.

The chain is built from TRBV4-3 and TRBJ1-2; 8 positions agree with TRBD1. The trim removed 0 bases at V and 2 bases at J, leaving 5 bases unmatched. Germline CDR1 is LGHNA and CDR2 is YSLEER. The CDR3 extends over 16 amino acids. CDR3 loop: CASSQDTDRANYGYTF. The CDR3 DNA reads as TGCGCCAGCAGCCAAGATACGGACAGGGCCAACTATGGCTACACCTTC.

This clone appeared a few times. CDR3 nucleotide sequence: TGTGCCACCTCCGGGTCCCGGTATGAAAAACTGTTTTTT. Its translation: CATSGSRYEKLFF. The chain employs TRBV19 and TRBJ1-4, with D hard to call. The V gene lost 10 bases and the J gene lost 6 bases, with 15 bases spanning the gap. Germline CDR1 is LNHDA and CDR2 is SQIVND (reference sequence). There are 13 residues in the CDR3.

The V gene is TRBV5-1, the J gene TRBJ2-3; 8 bases agree with TRBD2. From germline, CDR1 is SGHRS and CDR2 YFSETQ. V gave up 2 bases and J gave up 2 bases; unmatched junction bases: 4. The CDR3 has 15 amino acids. Here the CDR3 DNA reads TGCGCCAGCAGCTTAACTAGCGGACCCACAGATACGCAGTATTTT. Protein: CASSLTSGPTDTQYF.

The genes are TRBV4-3 and TRBJ2-1; 14 positions match TRBD2. Trimming removed 3 bases from V and 8 bases from J; junction bases left unmatched: 6. CDR3 length: 16 amino acids. Germline V gene lookup returns CDR1 LGHNA and CDR2 YSLEER. The CDR3 spells CASSQTGTSGSDEQFF. CDR3 DNA sequence: TGCGCCAGCAGCCAGACCGGGACTAGCGGGAGCGATGAGCAGTTCTTC.

The J gene is TRBJ2-7, the V gene TRBV2; the D gene is possibly TRBD2 (5 bases). The V gene lost 7 bases and the J gene lost 6 bases, with 16 bases spanning the gap. The germline gives CDR1 SNHLY, CDR2 FYNNEI. The CDR3 has 13 amino acids. The CDR3 bases are TGTGCCAGCATCCCGTTGGGTAGCGCCGAGCAGTACTTC. Its translation is CASIPLGSAEQYF. The variable domain in full, completed from reference TRBV2 and TRBJ2-7, reads EPEVTQTPSHQVTQMGQEVILRCVPISNHLYFYWYRQILGQKVEFLVSFYNNEISEKSEIFDDQFSVERPDGSNFTLKIRSTKLEDSAMYFCASIPLGSAEQYFGPGTRLTVT.

V is TRBV7-6 and J is TRBJ2-5; 12 bases align to TRBD2. The J segment lost 4 bases and the V segment lost 5 bases, leaving 5 bases of the junction unmatched. CDR1 is SGHVS, CDR2 FNYEAQ, per germline. This CDR3 contains 15 residues. CDR3: CASSRTSGEGETQYF. CDR3 in DNA: TGTGCCAGCAGCCGGACTAGCGGGGAGGGAGAGACCCAGTACTTC. The full variable domain, in which reference TRBV7-6 and TRBJ2-5 provide the parts outside the CDR3, is GAGVSQSPRYKVTKRGQDVALRCDPISGHVSLYWYRQALGQGPEFLTYFNYEAQQDKSGLPNDRFSAERPEGSISTLTIQRTEQRDSAMYRCASSRTSGEGETQYFGPGTRLLVL.

V is TRBV29-1 and J is TRBJ2-7, with TRBD2 as a possible D gene (6 bases). Trimming cost V 4 bases and J 2 bases, with 12 bases left between them. CDR3 length: 13 residues. Germline CDR1 SQVTM, CDR2 ANQGSEA. For the CDR3, the DNA is TGCAGCGTTGGGAGGGGCCTGGCCTACGAGCAGTACTTC. It specifies CSVGRGLAYEQYF.

J is TRBJ2-3 and V is TRBV2; D not certain. Germline CDR1 reads SNHLY; CDR2 reads FYNNEI. This CDR3 has 13 amino acids. V dropped 6 bases and J dropped 7 bases, with 14 bases sitting between them. The CDR3, as DNA: TGTGCCAGCAGGCCCACCCTGGGCCATACGCAGTATTTT. It encodes CASRPTLGHTQYF.

V gene TRBV2 combines with J gene TRBJ2-5, with D possibly being TRBD1 (6 bases). The CDR3 consists of 13 residues. V was shortened by 4 bases and J by 5 bases, with 11 bases between the two germline ends. Germline V CDR1 and CDR2: SNHLY, FYNNEI. CDR3 nucleotides: TGTGCCAGCAGTGGGGGGCAGGGCGAGACCCAGTACTTC. Amino acids: CASSGGQGETQYF. Looking up the rest from reference TRBV2 and TRBJ2-5 gives the full variable domain: EPEVTQTPSHQVTQMGQEVILRCVPISNHLYFYWYRQILGQKVEFLVSFYNNEISEKSEIFDDQFSVERPDGSNFTLKIRSTKLEDSAMYFCASSGGQGETQYFGPGTRLLVL.

The J gene is TRBJ1-5, the V gene TRBV6-1; unclear D gene. The V gene's germline CDR1 is MNHNS and CDR2 SASEGT. The V end was cut by 0 bases, the J end by 3 bases, with 6 bases between. CDR3 length: 14 amino acids. The CDR3 DNA reads TGTGCCAGCAGTGAAGCCGGGGTCAATCAGCCCCAGCATTTT. It encodes CASSEAGVNQPQHF.

The CDR3 protein is CASSVTVLTDTQYF. The CDR3 nucleotides are TGTGCCAGTAGTGTAACAGTCCTCACAGATACGCAGTATTTT. The rearrangement joins TRBV19 to TRBJ2-3; no firm D call. V was clipped by 5 bases and J by 2 bases, with 11 bases between them. Germline assignment: CDR1 LNHDA and CDR2 SQIVND (reference sequence). The CDR3 covers 14 residues.

The chain recombines TRBV4-1 with TRBJ2-3; a weak D match, TRBD2 (7 bases). The CDR3 loop spans 16 amino acids. CDR1 is MGHRA and CDR2 is YSYEKL in the germline V gene. Trimming took 2 bases from V and 4 from J, leaving 16 bases between them. This chain's CDR3 is CASSQIPGRGADTQYF. The DNA for the CDR3 is TGCGCCAGCAGCCAAATCCCGGGGAGGGGGGCAGATACGCAGTATTTT.

The V and J genes are TRBV27 and TRBJ1-1; no firm D call. The CDR3 runs 15 residues. V was trimmed by 0 bases and J by 1 base, leaving 9 bases between them. CDR1 MNHEY and CDR2 SMNVEV come from the germline V gene (reference sequence). CDR3 nucleotides: TGTGCCAGCAGTTTATCCCAGACATCGAACACTGAAGCTTTCTTT. This codes for CASSLSQTSNTEAFF.

The rearrangement joins TRBV10-3 to TRBJ1-2; D is unclear. Germline V gene lookup returns CDR1 ENHRY and CDR2 SYGVKD. There are 14 residues in the CDR3. The ends were cut back, 4 bases at V and 0 bases at J, with 9 bases in the middle. Here the CDR3 DNA reads TGTGCCATCAGTGCCCAGGCCCCTAACTATGGCTACACCTTC. It translates to CAISAQAPNYGYTF.

The J gene is TRBJ2-7, the V gene TRBV2; TRBD1 is a possible D gene (5 bases). The CDR3 is 14 residues long. V was shortened by 4 bases and J by 6 bases, with 16 bases between the two germline ends. From germline, CDR1 is SNHLY and CDR2 FYNNEI. The CDR3: CASSVNRKAGEQYF. The DNA for the CDR3 is TGTGCCAGCAGTGTCAACAGGAAAGCCGGCGAGCAGTACTTC.

This clone turned up a few times. The CDR3: CATSSYNEQFF. In DNA, the CDR3 is TGTGCCACCAGTAGTTACAATGAGCAGTTCTTC. The rearrangement links TRBV15 to TRBJ2-1, with unresolved D. The ends were cut back, 6 bases at V and 4 bases at J, with 4 bases in the middle. The CDR3 sequence is 11 residues long. CDR1 and CDR2 (germline): LNHNV, YYDKDF (reference sequence).

The chain combines TRBV7-2 with TRBJ2-7, with a weak D call TRBD1 (7 bases). Trimming removed 5 bases from V and 3 bases from J, with 17 bases in between. The germline CDR1 and CDR2 sequences are SGHTA and FQGNSA. CDR3 length equals 15 residues. CDR3 sequence (DNA): TGTGCCAGCAGCCAACAACCAGGGGGGATCTACGAGCAGTACTTC. Translation: CASSQQPGGIYEQYF.

This CDR3 is CASSYQGAGYNEQFF. CDR3 DNA sequence: TGTGCCAGCAGTTATCAGGGGGCGGGTTACAATGAGCAGTTCTTC. The chain is built from TRBV6-6 and TRBJ2-1; 8 bases are a match to TRBD1. The CDR3 covers 15 residues. CDR1 and CDR2 from the germline V gene are MNHNY and SVGAGI (reference sequence). Unmatched junction bases numbered 5, after V lost 3 bases and J lost 4 bases.

The chain employs TRBV6-1 and TRBJ2-7, with a weak D call TRBD1 (5 bases). Germline loops: CDR1 MNHNS, CDR2 SASEGT. V shed 2 bases and J shed 3 bases, with 11 bases lying between them. This CDR3 comprises 14 residues. The CDR3, as DNA: TGTGCCAGCAGTGAATCGGGCAGGGACTACGAGCAGTACTTC. It translates to CASSESGRDYEQYF.

A word on this clone: Other DNA variants within this sample encode the same CDR3. The chain is built from TRBV5-1 and TRBJ2-3, with 9 bases matching TRBD2. The CDR3 runs to 16 residues. After removal of 0 bases from V and 1 base from J, the junction contained 3 bases not matched to a gene. The germline V gene encodes CDR1 SGHRS and CDR2 YFSETQ. CDR3: CASSLGSSGGTDTQYF. CDR3 DNA sequence: TGCGCCAGCAGCTTGGGGTCTAGCGGGGGCACAGATACGCAGTATTTT.